This T cell receptor beta chain was retrieved from a study of blood T cell repertoires in COVID-19. This clone was detected many times. CDR3 length: 15 residues. From germline, CDR1 is MDHEN and CDR2 SYDVKM. Trimming took 5 bases from V and 6 from J; bases not matched to a gene: 7. The data were produced by immunoSEQ multiplex PCR, yet TCRdb's version contains in-frame clones alone and is incomplete. The sample lists 200,000 to 250,000 clones; roughly 84% were seen once. This rearrangement joins TRBV28 to TRBJ1-6; the match to TRBD1 covers 7 bases. The clonotype was recovered from a man aged 50-60 years with active or convalescent COVID-19. The material sequenced was peripheral blood. The DNA of the CDR3 is TGTGCCAGCAGTCCGTGGGACAGCGCTAATTCACCCCTCCACTTT. This gives the protein CASSPWDSANSPLHF.